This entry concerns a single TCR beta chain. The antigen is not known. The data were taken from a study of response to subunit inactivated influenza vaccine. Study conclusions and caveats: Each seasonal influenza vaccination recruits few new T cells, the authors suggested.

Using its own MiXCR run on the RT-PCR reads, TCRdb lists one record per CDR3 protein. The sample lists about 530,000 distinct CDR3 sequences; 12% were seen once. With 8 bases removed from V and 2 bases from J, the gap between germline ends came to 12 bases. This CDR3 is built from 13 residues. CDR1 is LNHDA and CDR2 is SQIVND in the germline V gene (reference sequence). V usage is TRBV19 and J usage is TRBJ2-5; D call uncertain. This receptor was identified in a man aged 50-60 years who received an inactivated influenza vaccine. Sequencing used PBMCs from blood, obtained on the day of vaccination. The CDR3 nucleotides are TGTGCCAGTTCCCAGAGTTCTCAAGAGACCCAGTACTTC. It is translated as CASSQSSQETQYF.